This paragraph covers one T cell receptor beta chain sequence. CDR3 length: 15 amino acids. The V and J ends lost 4 bases and 2 bases respectively, with 16 bases between them. Looked up from germline, CDR1 is SGHRS and CDR2 is YFSETQ. In the source study's methods: Estimation of nucleated cell counts relied on the amplification of reference gene primers. TCRdb keeps only in-frame clones here, not all; method: immunoSEQ multiplex PCR. V, J and clone size derive from that table, while D and trimming were established from the DNA sequence. The sample comprises about 73,000 clones, roughly three quarters of which are singletons, and around 2.3% rests with the top ten. The data stem from a study of blood T cell repertoires in COVID-19. Looking at the study overall: PBMCs, B-cell-depleted T cells, or T cells provided the cDNA or gDNA that made up the material.

Seattle researchers signed up patients amid active infection and tracked them longitudinally. The V call is TRBV5-1, the J call TRBJ2-7, with D possibly being TRBD1 (7 bases). The specimen was peripheral blood. The source is a man aged 70 or older with COVID-19, enrolled during active disease. The CDR3 nucleotides are TGCGCCAGCAGCCCGGACCCAGGGGGGACCTACGAGCAGTACTTC. It codes for CASSPDPGGTYEQYF.